Presented here are 3 T cell receptor beta chains from one specimen sequenced in a study of blood T cell repertoires in COVID-19. Data came from immunoSEQ multiplex PCR; TCRdb stores just in-frame clones and leaves some out. The sample yields 130,000 or so clones, 88% seen once. Material: peripheral blood. These receptors originate from a man aged 65 to 79 with active COVID-19.

J is TRBJ2-7 and V is TRBV24-1; 9 nucleotides align to TRBD1. CDR3 length equals 14 residues. Unmatched junction bases numbered 6, after V lost 3 bases and J lost 7 bases. Looked up from germline, CDR1 is KGHDR and CDR2 is SFDVKD. CDR3 nucleotides: TGTGCCACCAGTGATCTGGGACAGGGCGGGGAGCAGTACTTC. Translation gives CATSDLGQGGEQYF.

CDR3 sequence (DNA): TGCAGTGCCTCGACAACTGGCGCTTTCTTT. This encodes CSASTTGAFF. The J gene is TRBJ1-1, the V gene TRBV20-1; D gene uncertain. V was trimmed by 6 bases and J by 11 bases, leaving 13 bases between them. Germline values: CDR1 DFQATT, CDR2 SNEGSKA (reference sequence). The CDR3 runs to 10 residues.

This sequence joins TRBV5-1 and TRBJ2-1; tentative D call: TRBD2 (6 bases). Looked up from germline, CDR1 is SGHRS and CDR2 is YFSETQ. This CDR3 is built from 14 residues. Trimming left V 3 bases short and J 8 bases short, with 15 bases between. Here the CDR3 reads CASSSPSATDEQFF. The DNA of the CDR3 is TGCGCCAGCAGCTCCCCTAGCGCTACAGATGAGCAGTTCTTC.